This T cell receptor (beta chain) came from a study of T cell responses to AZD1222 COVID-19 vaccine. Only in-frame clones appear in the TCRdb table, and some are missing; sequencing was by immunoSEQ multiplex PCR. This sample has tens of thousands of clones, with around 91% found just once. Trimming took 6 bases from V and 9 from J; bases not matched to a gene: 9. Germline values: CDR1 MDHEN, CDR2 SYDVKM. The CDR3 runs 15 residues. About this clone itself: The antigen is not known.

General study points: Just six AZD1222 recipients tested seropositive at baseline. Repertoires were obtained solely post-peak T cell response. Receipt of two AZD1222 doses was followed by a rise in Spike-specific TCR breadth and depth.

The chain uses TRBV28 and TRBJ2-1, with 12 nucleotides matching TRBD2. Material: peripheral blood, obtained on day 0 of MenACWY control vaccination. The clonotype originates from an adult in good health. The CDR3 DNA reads TGTGCCAGCAGCCTTTCTAGCGGGAGGGTCGGTGAGCAGTTCTTC. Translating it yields CASSLSSGRVGEQFF.